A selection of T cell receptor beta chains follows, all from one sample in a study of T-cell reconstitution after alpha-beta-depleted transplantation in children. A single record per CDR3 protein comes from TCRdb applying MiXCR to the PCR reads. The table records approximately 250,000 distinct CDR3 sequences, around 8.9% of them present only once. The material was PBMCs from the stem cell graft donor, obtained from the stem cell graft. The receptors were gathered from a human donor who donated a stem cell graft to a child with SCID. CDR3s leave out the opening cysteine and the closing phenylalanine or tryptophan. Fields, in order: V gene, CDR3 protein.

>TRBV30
AWSLTRGEQY
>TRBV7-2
ASSLRDWQPQH
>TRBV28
ASSSRQGPWEHTIY
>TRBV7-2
ASSLATGNTIY
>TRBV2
ASRDTRGDTEAF
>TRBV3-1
ASSHFGGETQY
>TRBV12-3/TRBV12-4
ASSFLGGEGYT
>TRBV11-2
ASSLDFTGNTEAF
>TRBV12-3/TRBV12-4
ASRPTQGGYEQY
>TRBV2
ASSGDTGSPLH
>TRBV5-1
ASSTGQGEAF
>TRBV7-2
ASTRQGNSQETQY
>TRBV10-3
AISETDRGGNEQF
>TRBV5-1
ASSLDQETQY
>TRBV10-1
ASSSSTGHPTTYYEQY